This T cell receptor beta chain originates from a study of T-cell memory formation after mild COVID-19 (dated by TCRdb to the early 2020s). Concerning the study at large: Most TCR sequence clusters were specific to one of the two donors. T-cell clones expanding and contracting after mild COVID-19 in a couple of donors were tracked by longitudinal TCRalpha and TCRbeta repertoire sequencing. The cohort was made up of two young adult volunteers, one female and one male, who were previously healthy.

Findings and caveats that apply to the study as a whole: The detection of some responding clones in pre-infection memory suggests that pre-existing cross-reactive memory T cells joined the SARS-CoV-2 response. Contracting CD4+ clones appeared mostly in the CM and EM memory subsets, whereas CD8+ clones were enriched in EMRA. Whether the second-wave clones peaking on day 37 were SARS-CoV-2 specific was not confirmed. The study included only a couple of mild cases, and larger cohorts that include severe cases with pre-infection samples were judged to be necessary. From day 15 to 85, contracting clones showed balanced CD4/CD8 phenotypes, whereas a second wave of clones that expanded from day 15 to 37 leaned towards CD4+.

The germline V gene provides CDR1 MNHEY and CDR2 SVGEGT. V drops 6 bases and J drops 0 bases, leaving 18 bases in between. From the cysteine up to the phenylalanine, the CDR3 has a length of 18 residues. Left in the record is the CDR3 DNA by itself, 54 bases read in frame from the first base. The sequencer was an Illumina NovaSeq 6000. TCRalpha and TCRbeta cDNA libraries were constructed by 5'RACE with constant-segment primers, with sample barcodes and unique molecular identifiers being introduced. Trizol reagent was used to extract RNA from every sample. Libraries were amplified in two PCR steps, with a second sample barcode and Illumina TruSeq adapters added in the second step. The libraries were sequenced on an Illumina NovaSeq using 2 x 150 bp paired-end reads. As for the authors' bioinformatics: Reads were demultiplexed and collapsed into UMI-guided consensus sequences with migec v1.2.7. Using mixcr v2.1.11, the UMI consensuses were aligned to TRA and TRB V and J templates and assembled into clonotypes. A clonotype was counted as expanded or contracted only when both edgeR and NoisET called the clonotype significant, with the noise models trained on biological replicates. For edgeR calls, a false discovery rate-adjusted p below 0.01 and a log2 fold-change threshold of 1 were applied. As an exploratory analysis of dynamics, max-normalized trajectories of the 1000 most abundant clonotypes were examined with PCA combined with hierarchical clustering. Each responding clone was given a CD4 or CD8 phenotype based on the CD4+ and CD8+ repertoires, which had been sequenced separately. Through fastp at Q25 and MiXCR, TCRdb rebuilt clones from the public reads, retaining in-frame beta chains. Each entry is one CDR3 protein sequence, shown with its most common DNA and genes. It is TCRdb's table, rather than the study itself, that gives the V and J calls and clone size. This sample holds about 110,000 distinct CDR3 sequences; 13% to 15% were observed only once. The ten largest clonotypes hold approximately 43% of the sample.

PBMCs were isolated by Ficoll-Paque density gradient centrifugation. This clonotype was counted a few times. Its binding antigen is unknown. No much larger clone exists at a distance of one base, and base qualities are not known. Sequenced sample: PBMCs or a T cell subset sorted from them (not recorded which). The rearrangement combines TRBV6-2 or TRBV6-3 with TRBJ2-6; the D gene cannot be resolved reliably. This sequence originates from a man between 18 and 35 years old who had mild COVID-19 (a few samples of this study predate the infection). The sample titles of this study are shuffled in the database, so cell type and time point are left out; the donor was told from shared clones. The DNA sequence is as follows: TGTGCCAGCAGAACGGATAGGGTACCGTCCTCTGGGGCCAACGTCCTGACTTTC. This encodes CASRTDRVPSSGANVLTF.